The T cell receptor (beta chain) under discussion was sequenced for a study of control samples from healthy donors and cancer patients. Libraries were prepared by immunoSEQ multiplex PCR; TCRdb keeps only in-frame clonotypes and omits some of them. The sample yields 130,000 or so clones, roughly nine tenths seen once. This clonotype was sampled from a man aged 18-30 years in good health. Specimen: blood.

CDR3 in amino acids: CASTPSGIGTYGYTF. In DNA, the CDR3 is TGTGCCAGCACCCCCTCGGGGATCGGGACCTATGGCTACACCTTC. The chain joins TRBV7-9 to TRBJ1-2, with D possibly matching TRBD1 (5 bases). The germline CDR1 and CDR2 sequences are SEHNR and FQNEAQ (reference sequence). This CDR3 has 15 residues. V lost 7 bases, J lost 4 bases, and 19 bases lay in between.